This is a list of T cell receptor beta chains from one sample in a study of cytotoxic CD8 clonotypes in ibrutinib-treated CLL. TCRdb's copy holds only in-frame clones and misses some; the assay was immunoSEQ multiplex PCR. The sample lists nearly 85,000 clones, roughly 83% occurring once. Sequences were derived from PBMCs, sampled after 12 months of ibrutinib treatment. These receptors were collected from a human donor with chronic lymphocytic leukemia. Each CDR3 is given with its conserved first and last residue. A D gene is named only where the DNA matches it firmly. Size is omitted from some rows. Given values are once, few, many or a class for expanded clones.

size,D,V,J,length,DNA,CDR3
NA,TRBD1,TRBV7-2,TRBJ2-7,14,TGTGCCAGCACCGCACAGGGGGCGGGGTACGAGCAGTACTTC,CASTAQGAGYEQYF
once,NA,TRBV5-1,TRBJ1-3,15,TGCGCCAGCAGCCTTGATGGGGGCCTTGGAAACACCATATATTTT,CASSLDGGLGNTIYF
NA,NA,TRBV5-1,TRBJ1-1,14,TGCGCCAGCAGCCCGAGACAGGCGAACACTGAAGCTTTCTTT,CASSPRQANTEAFF
NA,TRBD1,TRBV10-3,TRBJ2-3,15,TGTGCCATCAGCGGCGGACAGGGGATGGCAGATACGCAGTATTTT,CAISGGQGMADTQYF
once,TRBD1,TRBV4-3,TRBJ1-1,15,TGCGCCAGCAGCCAAGATTTGCCAGGGGGCACTGAAGCTTTCTTT,CASSQDLPGGTEAFF
NA,NA,TRBV23-1,TRBJ2-1,15,TGCGCCAGCAGTCAAACCCCCCCAGGGTGCGATGAGCAGTTCTTC,CASSQTPPGCDEQFF
NA,TRBD1,TRBV14,TRBJ2-2,16,TGTGCCAGCAGCCGCGGGACAGGGGCTGGCACCGGGGAGCTGTTTTTT,CASSRGTGAGTGELFF
NA,TRBD1,TRBV10-3,TRBJ1-1,13,TGTGCCATCAGTGAGTCGATCGACAGGGGAGCTTTCTTT,CAISESIDRGAFF
NA,NA,TRBV7-2,TRBJ1-6,16,TGTGCCAGCAGCTTTGCGGCCGGGGTTTCTAATTCACCCCTCCACTTT,CASSFAAGVSNSPLHF
NA,NA,TRBV21-1,TRBJ1-5,14,TGTGCCAGCAGCAAATTGGGAGGAAGTCAGCCCCAGCATTTT,CASSKLGGSQPQHF
NA,NA,TRBV6-5,TRBJ1-4,14,TGTGCCAGCAGACCTTCGGGGGGCAATGAAAAACTGTTTTTT,CASRPSGGNEKLFF
NA,NA,TRBV19,TRBJ1-6,16,TGTGCCAGTAGTATATTATGGAGCTCCTATAATTCACCCCTCCACTTT,CASSILWSSYNSPLHF
NA,NA,TRBV7-3,TRBJ2-3,14,TGTGCCAGCAGCCCGACCGGGAGCACAGATACGCAGTATTTT,CASSPTGSTDTQYF
once,NA,TRBV5-1,TRBJ2-3,15,TGCGCCAGCAGCCCTATGGGGAACACGGCGGATACGCAGTATTTT,CASSPMGNTADTQYF
NA,NA,TRBV5-6,TRBJ2-2,13,TGTGCCAGCAGCGCAGTGAACACCGGGGAGCTGTTTTTT,CASSAVNTGELFF
once,NA,TRBV6-5,TRBJ2-2,13,TGTGCCAGCCGGGCGGAGGCCACCGGGGAGCTGTTTTTT,CASRAEATGELFF